The subject of this entry is one TCR beta chain. Its specificity is not known. The data are from a study of CD8+CD57+ T cells in acquired aplastic anemia. Study-level information: Sorted CD4+ and CD8+ cells yielded approximately 3.4 ug of DNA on average. Read counts for CD4+ cells (from healthy donors) averaged approximately 11 million. Broader study findings: The study found no significant CD8+ Simpson's diversity difference between patients and controls.

Germline-derived CDR1 and CDR2 are SGDLS and YYNGEE. V dropped 3 bases and J dropped 1; count of bases not matched to a gene: 6. The CDR3 contains 16 residues. Researchers used genomic DNA as the template to profile TCR beta VDJ and CDR3. TCRdb analysed the reads with MiXCR anew, one entry per CDR3 protein. The sample lists some 200,000 distinct CDR3 sequences, approximately 60% occurring once. The source of this sequence is a human donor in good health. This chain joins TRBV9 and TRBJ2-2; 7 bases fit TRBD2. Sequenced material: sorted CD4+, CD8+, or CD8+CD57+ T cells (not recorded which) from PBMCs. Here the CDR3 DNA reads TGTGCCAGCAGCGGTCCCAGCGGGAAGAACACCGGGGAGCTGTTTTTT. Residues: CASSGPSGKNTGELFF.